These 19 T cell receptor beta chains came from one sample sequenced in a study of vaccination and CD4 T cells after COVID-19. No antigen is known for these receptors. Treatment given: approximately 9-day PBMC culture with coronavirus spike peptide pools or control peptides (ViraFEST assay). With the Oncomine TCR Beta short-read assay, DNA from cultured CD4+ T cells was sequenced. In TCRdb, the PCR reads were re-called with MiXCR into one record per CDR3 protein. Of approximately 19,000 distinct CDR3 sequences in the sample, around 50% were seen once. The sequencing used CD4+ T cells from blood, cultured in vitro, collected before SARS-CoV-2 vaccination. Every receptor here comes from a human donor who had recovered from COVID-19.

This clonotype has more than one count but fewer than ten. This chain joins TRBV20-1 and TRBJ2-7; possible D gene TRBD1, 6 bases. Trimming shortened V by 3 bases and J by 6 bases, and 18 bases separated the two germline ends. Germline V gene lookup returns CDR1 DFQATT and CDR2 SNEGSKA (reference sequence). This CDR3 has 14 amino acids. The CDR3 spells CSASPGPQGSEQYF. In nucleotides, the CDR3 is TGCAGTGCTAGTCCGGGCCCTCAGGGGAGCGAGCAGTACTTC.

This clonotype turned up a few times. V is TRBV12-3 or TRBV12-4 and J is TRBJ1-6; the D gene is possibly TRBD1 (5 bases). The CDR3 runs to 14 residues. Trimming removed 3 bases from V and 8 bases from J, with 11 bases in between. The CDR3 sequence: CASSLSGVHSPLHF. Here the CDR3 DNA reads TGTGCCAGCAGTTTGTCGGGGGTGCATTCACCCCTCCACTTT.

There are a few counts of this clonotype. The J gene is TRBJ1-2, the V gene TRBV19; 8 bases fit TRBD1. Losses at the gene ends were 2 bases for V and 4 bases for J; bases not matched to a gene: 9. This CDR3 is built from 16 residues. From germline, CDR1 is LNHDA and CDR2 SQIVND (reference sequence). The CDR3 loop is CASSIQGALSGYGYTF. The CDR3 nucleotides read TGTGCCAGTAGTATACAGGGGGCGCTGTCCGGCTATGGCTACACCTTC.

This clonotype has more than one count but fewer than ten. The chain joins TRBV10-3 to TRBJ2-5; D may correspond to TRBD1 or TRBD2 (5 bases each). V lost 6 bases and J lost 1, with 12 bases in between. This CDR3 is 14 amino acids long. CDR1 ENHRY and CDR2 SYGVKD come from the germline V gene. In DNA form, the CDR3 reads TGTGCCATCAGACGGGACGGCTTCCAAGAGACCCAGTACTTC. It specifies CAIRRDGFQETQYF.

The V call is TRBV9, the J call TRBJ2-5; 7 bases match TRBD2. This CDR3 has 14 residues. Germline V lookup: CDR1 SGDLS, CDR2 YYNGEE. V dropped 0 bases and J dropped 5; count of bases not matched to a gene: 4. The CDR3 spells CASSVDWGGETQYF. In nucleotides, the CDR3 is TGTGCCAGCAGCGTAGACTGGGGGGGTGAGACCCAGTACTTC.

V is TRBV18 and J is TRBJ2-6; 10 bases align to TRBD1. V lost 4 bases, J lost 3 bases, and 6 bases stayed unmatched. The CDR3 spans 17 residues. CDR1 is KGHSH and CDR2 is LQKENI in the germline V gene. CDR3 coding DNA: TGTGCCAGCTCACTGGACAGGGGGTCGCGTGGGGCCAACGTCCTGACTTTC. Translation: CASSLDRGSRGANVLTF.

The chain employs TRBV19 and TRBJ2-1; D ambiguous. Germline CDR1 reads LNHDA; CDR2 reads SQIVND (reference sequence). The CDR3 contains 12 residues. Trimming took 5 bases from V and 7 from J, leaving 9 bases between them. The CDR3 nucleotides read TGTGCCAGTAGTCTTTGGGGAAATGAGCAGTTCTTC. Amino acids: CASSLWGNEQFF.

The J gene is TRBJ1-5, the V gene TRBV9; a possible D gene is TRBD1 (6 bases). Trimming removed 3 bases at V and 0 bases at J, with 7 bases between. The CDR3 sequence is 14 residues long. Germline V gene data show CDR1 as SGDLS and CDR2 as YYNGEE. For the CDR3, the DNA is TGTGCCAGCAGCGCACAGGGTAGCAATCAGCCCCAGCATTTT. It encodes CASSAQGSNQPQHF.

This clonotype has just a few counts. This rearrangement joins TRBV7-2 to TRBJ1-2, with a weak D call TRBD1 (5 bases). The germline V gene encodes CDR1 SGHTA and CDR2 FQGNSA. This CDR3 is built from 15 residues. The V and J ends lost 6 bases and 5 bases respectively, with 19 bases between them. The CDR3: CASRSPQGYSYGYTF. CDR3 DNA sequence: TGTGCCAGCAGGTCTCCTCAGGGATATTCGTATGGCTACACCTTC.

For the CDR3, the DNA is TGTGCCAGCAGCTTGGAGGCAGAGGGCGGGCAGTACTTC. Translated, it gives CASSLEAEGGQYF. The chain links TRBV7-9 to TRBJ2-7, with D perhaps matching TRBD2 (5 bases). V was clipped by 3 bases and J by 9 bases, with 15 bases between them. Per the germline V gene, CDR1 is SEHNR and CDR2 is FQNEAQ (reference sequence). The CDR3 consists of 13 residues. Complete variable domain (other parts from reference TRBV7-9 and TRBJ2-7): DTGVSQNPRHKITKRGQNVTFRCDPISEHNRLYWYRQTLGQGPEFLTYFQNEAQLEKSRLLSDRFSAERPKGSFSTLEIQRTEQGDSAMYLCASSLEAEGGQYFGPGTRLTVT.

This clonotype was observed a few times. The rearrangement links TRBV28 to TRBJ1-5; possibly TRBD1 for D (5 bases). V was trimmed by 8 bases and J by 0 bases, leaving 14 bases between them. The germline gives CDR1 MDHEN, CDR2 SYDVKM. This CDR3 contains 15 residues. CDR3 in amino acids: CASLGRGYSNQPQHF. CDR3 sequence (DNA): TGTGCCAGCCTGGGGCGGGGATATAGCAATCAGCCCCAGCATTTT.

The V gene is TRBV20-1, the J gene TRBJ2-3; the match to TRBD2 covers 9 bases. V was clipped by 6 bases and J by 0 bases; unmatched bases: 7. The CDR3 spans 15 residues. Germline V gene data show CDR1 as DFQATT and CDR2 as SNEGSKA (reference sequence). The CDR3 nucleotides read TGCAGTGCCCCCGGCGGGGGGGCGAGCACAGATACGCAGTATTTT. Translated: CSAPGGGASTDTQYF.

This clonotype was observed a few times. This chain uses TRBV27 with TRBJ1-6, with TRBD1 identical over 8 bases. The V gene's germline CDR1 is MNHEY and CDR2 SMNVEV (reference sequence). CDR3 size: 16 residues. V dropped 6 bases and J dropped 2; count of bases not matched to a gene: 6. DNA of the CDR3: TGTGCCAGCAGGCCGGACAGGGCCCCCTATAATTCACCCCTCCACTTT. As protein: CASRPDRAPYNSPLHF.

Details on this clonotype: Mismatch with germline at one junction end may stem from a read error. The chain is built from TRBV7-7 and TRBJ1-4; 9 positions match TRBD1. CDR1 and CDR2 (germline): SSHAT, FNYEAQ (reference sequence). CDR3 length: 15 residues. The CDR3: CASSPGTGNNEKLFF. Written as DNA, the CDR3 is TGTGCTAGCAGTCCCGGGACAGGGAATAATGAAAAACTGTTTTTT.

This clonotype was recorded a few times. J is TRBJ2-7 and V is TRBV6-1, with D uncertain. Trimming removed 4 bases at V and 7 bases at J, with 11 bases between. Germline assignment: CDR1 MNHNS and CDR2 SASEGT. The CDR3 totals 12 residues. CDR3 DNA sequence: TGTGCCAGCAGTGTAAATGCTGGGGAGCAGTACTTC. It codes for CASSVNAGEQYF.

The chain has TRBV15 and TRBJ2-7; D gene uncertain. The V end was cut by 0 bases, the J end by 3 bases, with 15 bases between. The CDR3 is made up of 16 amino acids. In germline, CDR1 is LNHNV, CDR2 YYDKDF (reference sequence). CDR3 region: CATSRDNRPAVYEQYF. The CDR3 region has the DNA TGTGCCACCAGCAGAGATAACAGACCGGCGGTCTACGAGCAGTACTTC.

The chain employs TRBV21-1 and TRBJ2-3; the D call in the table, TRBD2, was not verified against the DNA. TRBV21-1 is a documented pseudogene. The CDR3 spans 17 residues. CDR3 coding DNA: TGTGCCAGCAGCACCCGGGTGACTAGCGGGATAATGGATACGCAGTATTTT. This codes for CASSTRVTSGIMDTQYF.

The CDR3 bases are TGTGCCAGCAGCTTAGAAGCAGGGACGGAGACCCAGTACTTC. This encodes CASSLEAGTETQYF. This sequence joins TRBV7-9 and TRBJ2-5, with D possibly being TRBD1 or TRBD2 (5 bases each). The CDR3 has 14 residues. V shed 1 base and J shed 5 bases, with 11 bases lying between them. CDR1 and CDR2 (germline): SEHNR, FQNEAQ (reference sequence).

This clonotype has only a few counts. In nucleotides, the CDR3 is TGTGCCAGCAGTTTAGGCGGGAGCAATCAGCCCCAGCATTTT. Translation gives CASSLGGSNQPQHF. The chain has TRBV12-3 or TRBV12-4 and TRBJ1-5; D not resolved. The V gene lost 1 base and the J gene lost 1 base, with 5 bases spanning the gap. The CDR3 runs to 14 residues.